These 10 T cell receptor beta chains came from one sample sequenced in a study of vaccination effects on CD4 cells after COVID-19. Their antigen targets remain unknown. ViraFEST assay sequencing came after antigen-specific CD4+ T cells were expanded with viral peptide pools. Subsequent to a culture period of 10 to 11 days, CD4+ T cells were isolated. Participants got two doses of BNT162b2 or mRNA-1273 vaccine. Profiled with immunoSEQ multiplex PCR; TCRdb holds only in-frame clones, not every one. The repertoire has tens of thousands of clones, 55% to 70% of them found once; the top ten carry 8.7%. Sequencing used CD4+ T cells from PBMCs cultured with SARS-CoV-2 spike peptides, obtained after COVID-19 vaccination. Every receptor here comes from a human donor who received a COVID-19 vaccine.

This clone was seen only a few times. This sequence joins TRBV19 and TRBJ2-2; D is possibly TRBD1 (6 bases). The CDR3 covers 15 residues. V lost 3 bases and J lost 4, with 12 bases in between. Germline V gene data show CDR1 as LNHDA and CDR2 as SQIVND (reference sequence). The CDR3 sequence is CASSIFQGSTGELFF. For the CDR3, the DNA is TGTGCCAGTAGTATTTTCCAGGGGTCCACCGGGGAGCTGTTTTTT.

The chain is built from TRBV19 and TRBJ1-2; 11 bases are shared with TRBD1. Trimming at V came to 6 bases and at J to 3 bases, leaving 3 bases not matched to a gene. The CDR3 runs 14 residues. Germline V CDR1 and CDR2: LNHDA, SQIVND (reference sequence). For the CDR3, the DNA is TGTGCCAGTAGAGGGACAGGGGGGGACTATGGCTACACCTTC. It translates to CASRGTGGDYGYTF.

CDR3 DNA: TGCGCCAGTACTACAGAGCTCACAGATACGCAGTATTTT. Residues: CASTTELTDTQYF. This chain uses TRBV4-1 with TRBJ2-3; D remains ambiguous. V lost 9 bases to trimming and J lost 2 bases, with 12 bases between them. The length of the CDR3 is 13 residues. CDR1 MGHRA and CDR2 YSYEKL come from the germline V gene.

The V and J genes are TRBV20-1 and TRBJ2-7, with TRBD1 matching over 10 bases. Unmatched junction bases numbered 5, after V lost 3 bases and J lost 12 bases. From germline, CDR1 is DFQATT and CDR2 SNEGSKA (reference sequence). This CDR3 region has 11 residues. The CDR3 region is CSASNGQGVYF. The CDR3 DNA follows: TGCAGTGCTAGCAACGGACAGGGGGTGTACTTC.

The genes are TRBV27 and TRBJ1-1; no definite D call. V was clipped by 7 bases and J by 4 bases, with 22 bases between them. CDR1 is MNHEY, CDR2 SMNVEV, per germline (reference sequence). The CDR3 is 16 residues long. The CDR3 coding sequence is TGTGCCAGCACATGGGCTCGGTGGATGGCCTTCACTGAAGCTTTCTTT. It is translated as CASTWARWMAFTEAFF.

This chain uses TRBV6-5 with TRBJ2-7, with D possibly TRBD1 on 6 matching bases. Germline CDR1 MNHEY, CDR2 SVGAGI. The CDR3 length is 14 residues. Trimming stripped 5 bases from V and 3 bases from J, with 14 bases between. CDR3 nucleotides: TGTGCCAGCAGTCTACAGGGAGACGGCTACGAGCAGTACTTC. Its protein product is CASSLQGDGYEQYF.

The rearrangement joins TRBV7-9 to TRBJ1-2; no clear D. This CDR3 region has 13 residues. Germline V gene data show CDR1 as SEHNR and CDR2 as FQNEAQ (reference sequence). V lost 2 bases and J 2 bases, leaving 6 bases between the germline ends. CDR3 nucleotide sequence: TGTGCCAGCAGCTTACTTGTCAACTATGGCTACACCTTC. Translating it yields CASSLLVNYGYTF.

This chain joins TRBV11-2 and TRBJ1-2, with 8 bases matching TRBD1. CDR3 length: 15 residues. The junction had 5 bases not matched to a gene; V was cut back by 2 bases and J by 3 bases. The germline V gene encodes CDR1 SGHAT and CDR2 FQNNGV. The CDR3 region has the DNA TGTGCCAGCAGCTTAAACTCAGGGGGCGACTATGGCTACACCTTC. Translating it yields CASSLNSGGDYGYTF.

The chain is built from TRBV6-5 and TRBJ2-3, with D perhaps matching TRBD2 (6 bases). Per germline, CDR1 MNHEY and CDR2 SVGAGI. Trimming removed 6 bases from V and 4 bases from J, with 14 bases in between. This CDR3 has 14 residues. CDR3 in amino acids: CASRTSGVPDTQYF. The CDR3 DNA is TGTGCCAGCAGAACATCGGGGGTACCAGATACGCAGTATTTT.

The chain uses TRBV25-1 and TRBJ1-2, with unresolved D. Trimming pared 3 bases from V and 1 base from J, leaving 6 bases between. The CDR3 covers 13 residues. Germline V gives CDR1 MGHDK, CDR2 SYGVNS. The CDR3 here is CASSEDDNYGYTF. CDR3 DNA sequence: TGTGCCAGCAGTGAGGACGATAACTATGGCTACACCTTC.